Listed below are T cell receptor beta chains from one sample, sequenced in a study of low-dose radiotherapy and immunotherapy resistance in tumors. One entry per CDR3 protein, called by TCRdb with MiXCR from the reads. Here the sample spans tens of thousands of distinct CDR3 sequences, less than 30% being singletons. The source material was PBMCs, sampled after low-dose radiotherapy plus immunotherapy. Source of these receptors: a male donor with prostate cancer. CDR3s include the opening cysteine and the closing phenylalanine or tryptophan. A D gene is named only where the DNA matches it firmly. Clone size appears in some rows only: once, few, many, or a class for an expanded clone.

clone_size	v_call	d_call	j_call	cdr3_aa	cdr3_nt
NA	TRBV20-1	TRBD1	TRBJ2-5	CSASPTGLGTQYF	TGCAGTGCTAGCCCGACAGGGCTGGGGACCCAGTACTTC
few	TRBV19	NA	TRBJ1-3	CASSAGSGNTIYF	TGTGCCAGTAGTGCGGGCTCTGGAAACACCATATATTTT
many	TRBV19	TRBD1	TRBJ2-5	CASSSTWTGMGETQYF	TGTGCCAGTAGTTCAACATGGACAGGGATGGGAGAGACCCAGTACTTC
few	TRBV5-1	NA	TRBJ2-7	CASSLASNEQYF	TGCGCCAGCAGCTTGGCGAGTAACGAGCAGTACTTC
NA	TRBV12-3/TRBV12-4	TRBD2	TRBJ2-3	CASGPTSGGYTGTQYF	TGTGCCAGCGGACCGACGAGCGGGGGCTACACAGGTACGCAGTATTTT
many	TRBV11-3	NA	TRBJ2-1	CASSPPWRSGNEQFF	TGTGCCAGCAGCCCCCCTTGGCGGAGCGGGAATGAGCAGTTCTTC
NA	TRBV5-1	NA	TRBJ2-3	CASRVTGNTDTQYF	TGCGCCAGCAGGGTAACAGGGAACACAGATACGCAGTATTTT
many	TRBV20-1	NA	TRBJ1-5	CSARPSNSNQPQHF	TGCAGTGCTAGACCGTCCAATAGCAATCAGCCCCAGCATTTT
many	TRBV5-1	NA	TRBJ2-1	CASSLEGLVSQFF	TGCGCCAGCAGCTTGGAGGGGCTAGTTTCGCAGTTCTTC
many	TRBV20-1	TRBD1	TRBJ1-2	CSAHLTGAYGYTF	TGCAGTGCCCATTTGACAGGGGCCTATGGCTACACCTTC
many	TRBV5-1	TRBD1	TRBJ1-2	CASSQTGRDREYGYTF	TGCGCCAGCAGCCAAACTGGCCGTGACAGGGAGTATGGCTACACCTTC
few	TRBV5-1	TRBD1	TRBJ2-7	CASSGDRATSYEQYF	TGCGCCAGCAGCGGGGACAGGGCGACCTCCTACGAGCAGTACTTC
NA	TRBV11-2	NA	TRBJ2-3	CASSLQGFEDTQYF	TGTGCCAGCAGCTTACAGGGCTTCGAAGATACGCAGTATTTT
few	TRBV3-1	TRBD1	TRBJ2-2	CASSHPTGDGELFF	TGTGCCAGCAGCCACCCGACAGGGGACGGGGAGCTGTTTTTT
many	TRBV12-3/TRBV12-4	TRBD1	TRBJ1-5	CASTGQGNQPQHF	TGTGCCAGCACTGGACAGGGGAATCAGCCCCAGCATTTT
many	TRBV5-1	TRBD1	TRBJ2-7	CASTAGGTGYSYEQYF	TGCGCCAGCACCGCCGGGGGGACAGGGTACTCCTACGAGCAGTACTTC
NA	TRBV11-2	NA	TRBJ2-7	CASRTPETGRGHEQYF	TGTGCCAGCAGAACCCCCGAGACAGGGAGGGGCCACGAGCAGTACTTC
many	TRBV6-2/TRBV6-3	NA	TRBJ2-7	CASSPTFHEQYF	TGTGCCAGCAGCCCCACTTTCCACGAGCAGTACTTC
NA	TRBV6-1	NA	TRBJ1-2	CASSLDGNYYGYTF	TGTGCCAGCAGTCTCGACGGTAACTACTATGGCTACACCTTC
NA	TRBV30	NA	TRBJ1-3	CAWSVLRGFGGNTIYF	TGTGCCTGGAGTGTACTACGTGGATTTGGTGGAAACACCATATATTTT
NA	TRBV24-1	NA	TRBJ2-7	CATSAYNEQYF	TGTGCCACCAGTGCATACAACGAGCAGTACTTC
many	TRBV12-3/TRBV12-4	TRBD1	TRBJ1-1	CASSRTGWAEAFF	TGTGCCAGCAGCCGGACAGGGTGGGCTGAAGCTTTCTTT
many	TRBV20-1	TRBD2	TRBJ2-1	CSAPPQRGGRNEQFF	TGCAGTGCGCCGCCCCAGCGGGGGGGCAGAAATGAGCAGTTCTTC
many	TRBV13	TRBD1	TRBJ2-2	CASSLDRGTGTAGELFF	TGTGCCAGCAGCTTAGATCGGGGGACAGGGACCGCCGGGGAGCTGTTTTTT
many	TRBV29-1	NA	TRBJ2-4	CSVLAASAKNIQYF	TGCAGCGTGTTAGCTGCTTCGGCCAAAAACATTCAGTACTTC
NA	TRBV9	TRBD1	TRBJ2-7	CASSRGQGAFPYEQYF	TGTGCCAGCAGCCGGGGACAGGGGGCCTTCCCCTACGAGCAGTACTTC
many	TRBV12-3/TRBV12-4	TRBD2	TRBJ2-7	CASRLAGAYEQYF	TGTGCCAGCAGACTAGCGGGGGCCTACGAGCAGTACTTC
many	TRBV7-2	NA	TRBJ1-2	CASSSRDGTYGYTF	TGTGCCAGCAGCTCCAGAGACGGGACTTATGGCTACACCTTC
many	TRBV9	NA	TRBJ2-1	CASSVLDEQFF	TGTGCCAGCAGCGTACTCGATGAGCAGTTCTTC
many	TRBV7-9	TRBD2	TRBJ2-3	CASSGSGRTDTQYF	TGTGCCAGCAGCGGTAGCGGGAGAACAGATACGCAGTATTTT
many	TRBV24-1	NA	TRBJ2-1	CATSESSPGRRYNEQFF	TGTGCCACCAGTGAGTCTTCACCGGGACGAAGATACAATGAGCAGTTCTTC
NA	TRBV10-1	NA	TRBJ2-1	CASSEDTYNEQFF	TGCGCCAGCAGTGAGGACACATACAATGAGCAGTTCTTC
many	TRBV2	NA	TRBJ1-2	CASLPDADYGYTF	TGTGCCAGCCTCCCCGACGCCGACTATGGCTACACCTTC
many	TRBV29-1	TRBD2	TRBJ2-7	CSVTVSGSLYEQYF	TGCAGCGTCACCGTTAGCGGGAGCTTGTACGAGCAGTACTTC
many	TRBV5-1	NA	TRBJ2-2	CASSLDGPAGELFF	TGCGCCAGCAGCTTGGACGGACCCGCCGGGGAGCTGTTTTTT
many	TRBV29-1	NA	TRBJ1-5	CSVGGGSQPQHF	TGCAGCGTTGGAGGGGGGAGTCAGCCCCAGCATTTT
NA	TRBV13	NA	TRBJ1-6	CASRLRRDNSPLHF	TGTGCCAGCCGATTGAGGAGGGATAATTCACCCCTCCACTTT
many	TRBV28	NA	TRBJ2-6	CASREGRSGANVLTF	TGTGCCAGCAGGGAAGGGCGCTCTGGGGCCAACGTCCTGACTTTC
NA	TRBV4-1	NA	TRBJ2-7	CASSHDAGSRDFGEQYF	TGTGCCAGCAGCCATGACGCCGGGTCTAGGGATTTCGGCGAGCAGTACTTC
many	TRBV18	NA	TRBJ1-1	CASSPGFSTEAFF	TGTGCCAGCTCACCAGGGTTTAGCACTGAAGCTTTCTTT
NA	TRBV30	TRBD1	TRBJ2-5	CAWRFPGQGSQTQYF	TGTGCCTGGAGGTTTCCGGGACAGGGGAGTCAGACCCAGTACTTC
NA	TRBV5-4	TRBD1	TRBJ2-7	CASSLRDREGEQYF	TGTGCCAGCAGCTTGCGGGACAGGGAAGGCGAGCAGTACTTC
NA	TRBV28	TRBD1	TRBJ1-2	CASSPSGQGARGYTF	TGTGCCAGCAGCCCCTCGGGACAGGGGGCGAGGGGCTACACCTTC
many	TRBV27	NA	TRBJ1-6	CASSLSRGDNSPLHF	TGTGCCAGCAGTTTATCGCGAGGGGACAATTCACCCCTCCACTTT
many	TRBV27	NA	TRBJ1-5	CASSDGDYSNQPQHF	TGTGCCAGCTCGGACGGTGATTATAGCAATCAGCCCCAGCATTTT
NA	TRBV5-1	NA	TRBJ2-7	CASSLSAKVGEQYF	TGCGCCAGCAGCTTGTCAGCGAAAGTGGGCGAGCAGTACTTC
many	TRBV19	NA	TRBJ2-6	CASSIDISGANVLTF	TGTGCCAGTAGTATAGATATCTCTGGGGCCAACGTCCTGACTTTC
few	TRBV9	NA	TRBJ2-1	CASSVGDTSSYNEQFF	TGTGCCAGCAGCGTAGGAGACACGAGCTCCTACAATGAGCAGTTCTTC
many	TRBV18	NA	TRBJ2-2	CASSPYGDRPSGELFF	TGTGCCAGCTCACCATACGGAGACAGGCCTTCCGGGGAGCTGTTTTTT
many	TRBV11-2	NA	TRBJ2-7	CASSPLGGTNYYEQYF	TGTGCCAGCAGCCCCCTCGGGGGTACGAACTACTACGAGCAGTACTTC
many	TRBV18	NA	TRBJ1-6	CASSPLPDNSPLHF	TGTGCCAGCTCACCATTACCTGATAATTCACCCCTCCACTTT
NA	TRBV6-2/TRBV6-3	TRBD2	TRBJ2-1	CASRGLAGGEQFF	TGTGCCAGCAGGGGACTAGCTGGGGGTGAGCAGTTCTTC
many	TRBV2	NA	TRBJ2-2	CASIRQGGTGELFF	TGTGCCAGCATAAGACAGGGAGGCACCGGGGAGCTGTTTTTT
many	TRBV2	NA	TRBJ1-2	CASNTQGISYYGYTF	TGTGCCAGCAATACTCAGGGAATCTCCTACTATGGCTACACCTTC
NA	TRBV11-3	NA	TRBJ2-6	CASSSGRSPAGANVLTF	TGTGCCAGCAGCTCGGGCAGGTCCCCGGCTGGGGCCAACGTCCTGACTTTC
many	TRBV6-6	TRBD2	TRBJ2-3	CASSSRTSGGPKRGPDTQYF	TGTGCCAGCAGTTCAAGGACTAGCGGGGGGCCTAAACGGGGTCCAGATACGCAGTATTTT
NA	TRBV19	NA	TRBJ1-2	CASWGRANYGYTF	TGTGCCAGTTGGGGGAGAGCTAACTATGGCTACACCTTC
medium-sized	TRBV28	NA	TRBJ1-6	CASSFGQPNSPLHF	TGTGCCAGCAGTTTTGGCCAGCCCAATTCACCCCTCCACTTT
few	TRBV18	TRBD1	TRBJ1-1	CASSPYGTGVTEAFF	TGTGCCAGCTCACCGTACGGGACAGGGGTCACTGAAGCTTTCTTT
few	TRBV24-1	TRBD2	TRBJ2-1	CATSDRTSGNYNEQFF	TGTGCCACCAGTGACCGGACTAGCGGGAACTACAATGAGCAGTTCTTC